This T cell receptor (beta chain) was sequenced for a study of blood T cells in healthy people across ages. Trimming removed 0 bases at V and 5 bases at J, with 7 bases between. This CDR3 comprises 13 residues. Germline CDR1 is SGHRS and CDR2 is YFSETQ. Note on this clonotype: This CDR3 fails to terminate in the conserved phenylalanine or tryptophan, so it likely reflects a read error.

Together with a sample-barcoded 5' primer, a J-beta primer mix was included in a second PCR lasting about 7 to 12 cycles. TCRdb independently ran MiXCR on the 5' RACE reads; one entry per CDR3 protein. This repertoire shows approximately 800,000 distinct CDR3 sequences, about 34% found once; its top ten account for 13%. The sequencing input was blood. The chain employs TRBV5-1 and TRBJ2-3; no reliable D call. This TCR derives from a man younger than 30 in good health. The chain's CDR3 is CASSLVTGDTQYS. In DNA form, the CDR3 reads TGCGCCAGCAGCTTGGTCACGGGAGATACGCAGTATTCT.